This T cell receptor (beta chain) was sequenced in a study of T cell responses to AZD1222 COVID-19 vaccine. The CDR3 length is 15 residues. The V gene lost 3 bases and the J gene lost 7 bases, with 17 bases spanning the gap. Germline lookup yields CDR1 SGDLS and CDR2 YYNGEE. About this clone itself: Its antigen is unidentified.

Only in-frame clones appear in the TCRdb table, and some are missing; sequencing was by immunoSEQ multiplex PCR. The top ten hold approximately 3% of the sample, which has 170,000 or so clones, over 75% seen once. Findings and caveats of the study: AZD1222 recipients seropositive at baseline numbered only 6 or 7. Spike regions recognized by vaccine-associated CD4 TCRs spanned the protein, led by 160-218 and 743-854. Targeting of unmutated variant regions was reportedly seen in nearly half of spike-specific TCRs. There were repertoire samples only from the period after the peak T cell response.

Sample: peripheral blood, taken on day 0 of AZD1222 vaccination. This receptor was identified in an adult in good health. This chain uses TRBV9 with TRBJ1-5; D not certain. The CDR3: CASSGSGEAEQPQHF. CDR3 DNA sequence: TGTGCCAGCAGCGGGTCCGGAGAGGCGGAACAGCCCCAGCATTTT.